The 27 T cell receptor beta chains below come from one sample, sequenced in a study of cytomegalovirus exposure and HLA in healthy donors. With 60 Vbeta and 13 Jbeta primers, the PCR was carried out. TCRdb's copy holds only in-frame clones and misses some; the assay was immunoSEQ multiplex PCR. The sample has about 120,000 clones; around 82% are singletons. Sequenced input: PBMCs. The receptors stem from a male donor in good health and CMV-seropositive.

Turning to this clone: This sample also contains other DNA sequences that code for the same CDR3. Here the CDR3 DNA reads TGTGCCAGCAGGGGGAGGGCAGCGGGGTACCAAGAGACCCAGTACTTC. This codes for CASRGRAAGYQETQYF. The chain couples TRBV28 to TRBJ2-5; 7 bases map to TRBD2. Looked up from germline, CDR1 is MDHEN and CDR2 is SYDVKM. J gave up 0 bases and V 6 bases, and 10 bases lay outside the gene matches. There are 16 residues in the CDR3.

The V call is TRBV28, the J call TRBJ1-4, with TRBD1 identical over 7 bases. The J segment lost 4 bases and the V segment lost 5 bases, leaving 4 bases of the junction unmatched. Per the germline V gene, CDR1 is MDHEN and CDR2 is SYDVKM. This CDR3 is built from 14 residues. The CDR3 bases are TGTGCCAGCAGTGGGACAGCGCTTAATGAAAAACTGTTTTTT. Protein: CASSGTALNEKLFF. The entire variable domain, with the rest obtained from reference TRBV28 and TRBJ1-4, is as follows: DVKVTQSSRYLVKRTGEKVFLECVQDMDHENMFWYRQDPGLGLRLIYFSYDVKMKEKGDIPEGYSVSREKKERFSLILESASTNQTSMYLCASSGTALNEKLFFGSGTQLSVL.

This clone was seen once. V is TRBV30 and J is TRBJ2-2; 9 positions agree with TRBD2. V shed 0 bases and J 6 bases; nucleotides not matched to a gene: 5. Germline assignment: CDR1 GTSNPN and CDR2 SVGIG (reference sequence). The CDR3 runs to 15 residues. CDR3 amino acids: CAWSVQLAGAGELFF. CDR3 coding DNA: TGTGCCTGGAGTGTTCAACTAGCGGGCGCCGGGGAGCTGTTTTTT.

The chain uses TRBV5-4 and TRBJ2-7, with a weak D call TRBD1 (6 bases). Trimming removed 1 base at V and 6 bases at J, with 14 bases between. This CDR3 region has 14 residues. CDR1 is SGHNT and CDR2 is YYREEE in the germline V gene (reference sequence). The CDR3 DNA follows: TGTGCCAGCAGCTTGTTGGACAGAGAAAGCGAGCAGTACTTC. Encoded protein: CASSLLDRESEQYF. The full variable domain, completed using reference TRBV5-4 and TRBJ2-7, is ETGVTQSPTHLIKTRGQQVTLRCSSQSGHNTVSWYQQALGQGPQFIFQYYREEENGRGNFPPRFSGLQFPNYSSELNVNALELDDSALYLCASSLLDRESEQYFGPGTRLTVT.

The CDR3, as DNA: TGTGCCAGCAGTCTCACCGGGGAGCTGTTTTTT. Its protein is CASSLTGELFF. This chain connects TRBV6-1 to TRBJ2-2; D unclear. Germline CDR1 reads MNHNS; CDR2 reads SASEGT. V was trimmed by 5 bases and J by 4 bases, leaving 2 bases between them. There are 11 residues in the CDR3.

The J gene is TRBJ2-7, the V gene TRBV6-4; 10 bases match TRBD1. The CDR3 has 16 amino acids. V gave up 5 bases and J gave up 2 bases; unmatched junction bases: 9. Germline CDR1 reads MRHNA; CDR2 reads SNTAGT. This chain's CDR3 is CASSPGTGEGPYEQYF. The CDR3 DNA is TGTGCCAGCAGTCCCGGGACAGGGGAGGGGCCCTACGAGCAGTACTTC.

This clone has a single count. As DNA, the CDR3 is TGCGCCAGCAGCCAGGGGGCCGGTAATTCACCCCTCCACTTT. Translating gives CASSQGAGNSPLHF. V usage is TRBV4-3 and J usage is TRBJ1-6; D perhaps matches TRBD1 (6 bases). This CDR3 comprises 14 residues. From germline, CDR1 is LGHNA and CDR2 YSLEER. Trimming shortened V by 3 bases and J by 6 bases, and 9 bases separated the two germline ends.

The chain employs TRBV7-3 and TRBJ2-7, with D perhaps TRBD2 (7 bases). Per germline, CDR1 SGHTA and CDR2 FQGTGA. Trimming took off 1 base at V and 1 base at J, with 14 bases between the two ends. The CDR3 runs 16 residues. CDR3 coding DNA: TGTGCCAGCAGCTTAAATGGGGGGGGGCAGTCCTACGAGCAGTACTTC. Residues: CASSLNGGGQSYEQYF.

The V gene is TRBV19, the J gene TRBJ1-2, with D perhaps matching TRBD1 (5 bases). CDR1 is LNHDA, CDR2 SQIVND, per germline (reference sequence). The length of the CDR3 is 14 residues. The V end lost 6 bases, the J end lost 7 bases, and 18 bases lay between the germline ends. The DNA of the CDR3 is TGTGCCAGTAGATCGTTGGCGGGGGTAGTTGGCTACACCTTC. Translated, it gives CASRSLAGVVGYTF. Looking up the rest from reference TRBV19 and TRBJ1-2 gives the full variable domain: DGGITQSPKYLFRKEGQNVTLSCEQNLNHDAMYWYRQDPGQGLRLIYYSQIVNDFQKGDIAEGYSVSREKKESFPLTVTSAQKNPTAFYLCASRSLAGVVGYTFGSGTRLTVV.

The chain is built from TRBV27 and TRBJ2-3; TRBD2 matches at 10 bases. Trimming took 2 bases from V and 3 from J; bases not matched to a gene: 11. Germline loops: CDR1 MNHEY, CDR2 SMNVEV (reference sequence). The CDR3 totals 18 residues. The chain's CDR3 is CASSLGRGSGRLTDTQYF. The DNA of the CDR3 is TGTGCCAGCAGTTTAGGGAGAGGTAGCGGGAGGCTTACAGATACGCAGTATTTT.

CDR3 sequence reads: CASSYSSEANEQYF. The DNA of the CDR3 is TGTGCCAGCAGTTACTCCAGTGAGGCCAACGAGCAGTACTTC. This chain connects TRBV6-5 to TRBJ2-7; D remains ambiguous. CDR1 is MNHEY and CDR2 is SVGAGI in the germline V gene. V was clipped by 0 bases and J by 5 bases, with 11 bases between them. The CDR3 totals 14 residues.

The V and J genes are TRBV7-6 and TRBJ2-1, with D unresolved. Germline loops: CDR1 SGHVS, CDR2 FNYEAQ. The V and J ends lost 1 base and 6 bases respectively, with 7 bases between them. CDR3 length equals 13 residues. The CDR3 DNA sequence: TGTGCCAGCAGCTTAGTGGCCGCCAATGAGCAGTTCTTC. Translation gives CASSLVAANEQFF.

The chain has TRBV7-2 and TRBJ1-2; 7 nucleotides match TRBD1. The CDR3 has 12 residues. Germline lookup yields CDR1 SGHTA and CDR2 FQGNSA. V was clipped by 6 bases and J by 6 bases; unmatched bases: 4. The CDR3 region has the DNA TGTGCCAGCAGTTACGGGACAGATGGCTACACCTTC. Protein sequence: CASSYGTDGYTF.

This rearrangement joins TRBV7-2 to TRBJ2-1; 7 nucleotides agree with TRBD1. Germline CDR1 is SGHTA and CDR2 is FQGNSA. V was clipped by 5 bases and J by 6 bases; unmatched bases: 10. This CDR3 spans 15 amino acids. CDR3 protein: CASSLHAAGGNEQFF. CDR3 DNA: TGTGCCAGCAGCCTTCATGCGGCAGGGGGCAATGAGCAGTTCTTC. The variable domain in full, with the rest retrieved from reference TRBV7-2 and TRBJ2-1, is GAGVSQSPSNKVTEKGKDVELRCDPISGHTALYWYRQSLGQGLEFLIYFQGNSAPDKSGLPSDRFSAERTGGSVSTLTIQRTQQEDSAVYLCASSLHAAGGNEQFFGPGTRLTVL.

The V call is TRBV28, the J call TRBJ1-1; no clear D gene. Deletions cut 5 bases from V and 0 bases from J, with 7 bases between. From germline, CDR1 is MDHEN and CDR2 SYDVKM. This CDR3 is 13 amino acids long. The CDR3 nucleotides read TGTGCCAGCAGTGGGCCCCTGAACACTGAAGCTTTCTTT. Its protein product is CASSGPLNTEAFF.

This sequence joins TRBV2 and TRBJ2-6, with TRBD1 matching over 8 bases. In germline, CDR1 is SNHLY, CDR2 FYNNEI. After removal of 9 bases from V and 4 bases from J, the junction contained 5 bases not matched to a gene. This CDR3 has 14 residues. The CDR3 protein is CASYRGSGANVLTF. Written as DNA, the CDR3 is TGTGCCAGTTACAGGGGGTCGGGGGCCAACGTCCTGACTTTC.

This chain uses TRBV6-1 with TRBJ1-1; D is uncertain. The germline CDR1 and CDR2 sequences are MNHNS and SASEGT. The CDR3 is made up of 15 amino acids. Trimming took off 2 bases at V and 0 bases at J, with 10 bases between the two ends. The CDR3 spells CASSELGSMNTEAFF. CDR3 in DNA: TGTGCCAGCAGTGAATTGGGCAGTATGAACACTGAAGCTTTCTTT.

This sequence joins TRBV30 and TRBJ2-1, with D maybe TRBD2 (5 bases). CDR3 length: 15 amino acids. V gave up 0 bases and J gave up 1 base, with 10 bases separating them. Germline V gives CDR1 GTSNPN, CDR2 SVGIG (reference sequence). The chain's CDR3 is CAWSVEGESYNEQFF. CDR3 bases: TGTGCCTGGAGTGTTGAGGGAGAATCCTACAATGAGCAGTTCTTC. Full variable domain (outside the CDR3, taken from reference TRBV30 and TRBJ2-1): SQTIHQWPATLVQPVGSPLSLECTVEGTSNPNLYWYRQAAGRGLQLLFYSVGIGQISSEVPQNLSASRPQDRQFILSSKKLLLSDSGFYLCAWSVEGESYNEQFFGPGTRLTVL.

This sequence joins TRBV15 and TRBJ1-2; 8 nucleotides align to TRBD1. This CDR3 comprises 12 residues. The germline gives CDR1 LNHNV, CDR2 YYDKDF (reference sequence). After removal of 11 bases from V and 5 bases from J, the junction contained 7 bases not matched to a gene. The CDR3 DNA sequence: TGTGCCGCCTCGACAGGGGTGTATGGCTACACCTTC. This codes for CAASTGVYGYTF.

This rearrangement joins TRBV16 to TRBJ2-1; 7 nucleotides line up with TRBD1. The CDR3 covers 15 residues. V lost 4 bases to trimming and J lost 6 bases; unmatched junction nucleotides: 9. CDR1 is KGHSY and CDR2 is FQNENV in the germline V gene. As DNA, the CDR3 is TGTGCCAGCAGCCGTTCTAGGGGGCAGGCCAATGAGCAGTTCTTC. Protein sequence: CASSRSRGQANEQFF.

The table lists this clone with a few counts. This rearrangement joins TRBV30 to TRBJ2-3; D possibly corresponds to TRBD1 (6 bases). Germline CDR1 is GTSNPN and CDR2 is SVGIG (reference sequence). V gave up 2 bases and J gave up 2 bases, with 14 bases separating them. This CDR3 contains 15 residues. This CDR3 reads CAWSNGAGDTDTQYF. CDR3 in DNA: TGTGCCTGGAGTAATGGTGCAGGGGACACAGATACGCAGTATTTT.

This clone was seen only a few times. The chain recombines TRBV7-3 with TRBJ2-5; no definite D call. Trimming left V 0 bases short and J 5 bases short, with 7 bases between. This CDR3 contains 13 residues. The germline V gene has CDR1 SGHTA and CDR2 FQGTGA. The CDR3 sequence is CASSLTPRETQYF. The CDR3 bases are TGTGCCAGCAGCTTAACCCCCAGGGAGACCCAGTACTTC.

The chain is built from TRBV27 and TRBJ2-3; the match to TRBD2 covers 8 bases. CDR1 is MNHEY and CDR2 is SMNVEV in the germline V gene (reference sequence). This CDR3 spans 16 amino acids. Trimming cost V 0 bases and J 3 bases; bases outside gene matches: 5. For the CDR3, the DNA is TGTGCCAGCAGTTTATCGATGCGGGAGGTAACAGATACGCAGTATTTT. Translation: CASSLSMREVTDTQYF.

The chain has TRBV6-6 and TRBJ2-7, with D maybe TRBD1 (7 bases). This CDR3 region has 15 residues. Trimming pared 3 bases from V and 2 bases from J, leaving 14 bases between. Germline CDR1 reads MNHNY; CDR2 reads SVGAGI (reference sequence). The CDR3 bases are TGTGCCAGCAGTTATCGACAGGGAGGTGCCTACGAGCAGTACTTC. Encoded protein: CASSYRQGGAYEQYF.

This rearrangement joins TRBV6-6 to TRBJ2-7; possibly TRBD1 for D (7 bases). The V gene's germline CDR1 is MNHNY and CDR2 SVGAGI (reference sequence). This CDR3 region has 14 residues. V was shortened by 4 bases and J by 6 bases, with 16 bases between the two germline ends. The CDR3 DNA reads as TGTGCCAGCAGTTCAGACAGGGACTCGGGCGAGCAGTACTTC. Its translation is CASSSDRDSGEQYF.

The rearrangement uses TRBV27 and TRBJ2-7, with D possibly matching TRBD1 (6 bases). Trimming removed 3 bases from V and 6 bases from J, with 12 bases in between. Germline CDR1 reads MNHEY; CDR2 reads SMNVEV (reference sequence). The CDR3 spans 13 residues. CDR3 loop: CASSFSGVPEQYF. Here the CDR3 DNA reads TGTGCCAGCAGTTTTTCAGGGGTACCCGAGCAGTACTTC.

This sequence joins TRBV19 and TRBJ2-5; D is possibly TRBD2 (7 bases). Per germline, CDR1 LNHDA and CDR2 SQIVND (reference sequence). The CDR3 has 14 residues. Between the trimmed V and J ends, which lost 3 bases and 5 bases, there was a span of 13 bases. Written as DNA, the CDR3 is TGTGCCAGTAGTATTTCTGGGGGGGCGGAGACCCAGTACTTC. It yields the protein CASSISGGAETQYF.